Listed here are 18 T cell receptor beta chains from one sample, sequenced in a study of shared clonotypes between healthy human individuals. Clones were read by immunoSEQ multiplex PCR, and TCRdb kept only the in-frame ones, dropping some. The table has 2 million to 3 million clones, 90% to 95% seen once; the top ten hold 0.35% to 0.45%. The sequenced sample consisted of naive CD4+ T cells from PBMCs. Noted subset: CD45RA+ positively selected. These receptors were obtained from a man aged 18 to 35 in good health. Some clones in this sample may be carry-over from other donors' samples.

V gene TRBV28 combines with J gene TRBJ2-2; no firm D call. V was shortened by 7 bases and J by 6 bases, with 9 bases between the two germline ends. CDR3 length: 12 residues. Looked up from germline, CDR1 is MDHEN and CDR2 is SYDVKM. The CDR3 reads CASTLSPGELFF. Here the CDR3 DNA reads TGTGCCAGCACCCTGAGCCCCGGGGAGCTGTTTTTT.

The CDR3 region has the DNA TGTGCCAGCAGTGAAGTACGTCCGAGCAATCAGCCCCAGCATTTT. Protein sequence: CASSEVRPSNQPQHF. This chain connects TRBV6-1 to TRBJ1-5; D is unclear. The CDR3 is 15 residues long. The germline V gene encodes CDR1 MNHNS and CDR2 SASEGT. Trimming removed 1 base from V and 1 base from J, with 8 bases in between.

The genes are TRBV5-1 and TRBJ1-6, with 7 bases fitting TRBD1. Losses at the gene ends were 0 bases for V and 11 bases for J; bases not matched to a gene: 8. In germline, CDR1 is SGHRS, CDR2 YFSETQ. The CDR3 sequence is 15 residues long. CDR3 residues: CASSLAGTELPPLHF. The CDR3 DNA reads TGCGCCAGCAGCTTGGCGGGGACAGAGCTCCCACCCCTCCACTTT.

The count of this clone is one. This chain uses TRBV28 with TRBJ2-1; 10 bases are shared with TRBD1. V shed 5 bases, J shed 4 bases, and the junction held 5 bases outside the gene matches. This CDR3 comprises 15 residues. Germline CDR1 MDHEN, CDR2 SYDVKM. CDR3 nucleotides: TGTGCCAGCAGTGGTGGGACAGGGGTATACAATGAGCAGTTCTTC. Residues: CASSGGTGVYNEQFF. The entire variable domain, with the rest obtained from reference TRBV28 and TRBJ2-1, is as follows: DVKVTQSSRYLVKRTGEKVFLECVQDMDHENMFWYRQDPGLGLRLIYFSYDVKMKEKGDIPEGYSVSREKKERFSLILESASTNQTSMYLCASSGGTGVYNEQFFGPGTRLTVL.

The genes are TRBV6-1 and TRBJ1-3, with TRBD1 as a possible D gene (6 bases). This CDR3 region has 17 residues. In germline, CDR1 is MNHNS, CDR2 SASEGT. Trimming shortened V by 4 bases and J by 1 base, and 17 bases separated the two germline ends. CDR3 DNA sequence: TGTGCCAGCAGTGCCAGACAGGCCTCAGGGTCTGGAAACACCATATATTTT. Translation: CASSARQASGSGNTIYF.

The V and J genes are TRBV2 and TRBJ1-6; D possibly corresponds to TRBD1 (6 bases). V was shortened by 8 bases and J by 7 bases, with 18 bases between the two germline ends. Per the germline V gene, CDR1 is SNHLY and CDR2 is FYNNEI. This CDR3 spans 15 amino acids. Here the CDR3 reads CASVSSRGDNSPLHF. The CDR3 DNA follows: TGTGCCAGCGTGTCCTCTAGGGGGGACAATTCACCCCTCCACTTT.

This chain joins TRBV6-5 and TRBJ2-7, with 10 nucleotides matching TRBD1. Per the germline V gene, CDR1 is MNHEY and CDR2 is SVGAGI. This CDR3 has 14 amino acids. With 7 bases clipped from V and 2 bases from J, the junction kept 5 bases outside the gene matches. CDR3 in amino acids: CASTSGQGTYEQYF. The CDR3 DNA sequence: TGTGCCAGCACTTCGGGACAGGGGACCTACGAGCAGTACTTC.

The chain is built from TRBV6-5 and TRBJ1-2; tentative D call: TRBD1 (5 bases). CDR1 and CDR2 from the germline V gene are MNHEY and SVGAGI. The CDR3 consists of 14 residues. Deletions cut 5 bases from V and 1 base from J, with 11 bases between. CDR3 region: CASSQRGDNYGYTF. DNA of the CDR3: TGTGCCAGCAGTCAGAGAGGGGATAACTATGGCTACACCTTC.

The chain has TRBV28 and TRBJ2-2; 8 bases are a match to TRBD1. J gave up 2 bases and V 6 bases, and 8 bases lay outside the gene matches. This CDR3 is built from 16 residues. CDR1 is MDHEN, CDR2 SYDVKM, per germline. The CDR3 protein is CASSLPGGLNTGELFF. Written as DNA, the CDR3 is TGTGCCAGCAGCCTTCCAGGGGGCCTTAACACCGGGGAGCTGTTTTTT.

This chain joins TRBV11-2 and TRBJ2-7; TRBD1 aligns across 7 bases. Germline CDR1 reads SGHAT; CDR2 reads FQNNGV. Trimming removed 6 bases from V and 2 bases from J; junction bases left unmatched: 4. CDR3 size: 13 residues. CDR3 residues: CASSRDRAYEQYF. The CDR3 region has the DNA TGTGCCAGCAGTAGGGACAGAGCCTACGAGCAGTACTTC. The full variable domain, with the rest looked up from reference TRBV11-2 and TRBJ2-7, is EAGVAQSPRYKIIEKRQSVAFWCNPISGHATLYWYQQILGQGPKLLIQFQNNGVVDDSQLPKDRFSAERLKGVDSTLKIQPAKLEDSAVYLCASSRDRAYEQYFGPGTRLTVT.

V gene TRBV5-1 combines with J gene TRBJ1-2; TRBD1 matches 8 bases. This CDR3 comprises 14 residues. CDR1 SGHRS and CDR2 YFSETQ come from the germline V gene. V was clipped by 2 bases and J by 4 bases; unmatched bases: 4. CDR3 sequence: CASSFPGQGYGYTF. Here the CDR3 DNA reads TGCGCCAGCAGCTTTCCTGGACAGGGCTATGGCTACACCTTC.

This clone was found a few times. The rearrangement joins TRBV19 to TRBJ1-5, with D unresolved. The CDR3 consists of 13 residues. Per the germline V gene, CDR1 is LNHDA and CDR2 is SQIVND (reference sequence). V shed 2 bases and J shed 3 bases, with 5 bases lying between them. The CDR3: CASSIIPNQPQHF. As DNA, the CDR3 is TGTGCCAGTAGTATAATTCCCAATCAGCCCCAGCATTTT.

This rearrangement joins TRBV18 to TRBJ2-7; D unresolved. Germline CDR1 is KGHSH and CDR2 is LQKENI. The CDR3 extends over 16 amino acids. Trimming shortened V by 3 bases and J by 1 base, and 16 bases separated the two germline ends. The CDR3 loop reads CASSPSAVLRSYEQYF. The CDR3 region has the DNA TGTGCCAGCTCACCCTCGGCAGTCCTACGTTCCTACGAGCAGTACTTC.

This chain joins TRBV10-3 and TRBJ1-4; 9 bases map to TRBD1. Germline V lookup: CDR1 ENHRY, CDR2 SYGVKD. There are 12 residues in the CDR3. J lost 14 bases, V lost 3 bases, and 4 bases had no gene match. The CDR3 DNA follows: TGTGCCATCAGTGAACCGGGACAGGGTCTGTTTTTT. Amino acid sequence: CAISEPGQGLFF.

A word on this clone: This sample also contains other DNA sequences that code for the same CDR3. This sequence joins TRBV29-1 and TRBJ2-2; a possible D gene is TRBD2 (6 bases). The V gene's germline CDR1 is SQVTM and CDR2 ANQGSEA. The CDR3 sequence is 13 residues long. V was pared by 4 bases and J by 1 base, with 7 bases between. The CDR3 is CSVGRGNTGELFF. The CDR3 DNA follows: TGCAGCGTTGGGCGGGGGAACACCGGGGAGCTGTTTTTT.

The CDR3 reads CASKSGQIQETQYF. DNA of the CDR3: TGTGCCAGCAAAAGCGGACAGATCCAAGAGACCCAGTACTTC. The chain employs TRBV6-5 and TRBJ2-5; D is possibly TRBD1 (6 bases). Germline V gives CDR1 MNHEY, CDR2 SVGAGI. Deletions cut 7 bases from V and 1 base from J, with 13 bases between. The CDR3 has 14 amino acids.

The chain is built from TRBV11-1 and TRBJ2-2; 8 positions match TRBD2. The CDR3 extends over 18 amino acids. In germline, CDR1 is SGHAT, CDR2 FQDESV (reference sequence). Germline trimming cut 5 bases from V and 0 bases from J; bases unmatched to any gene: 11. The CDR3 DNA reads as TGTGCCAGCAGCCCCAATTTAATGGGACTAGCGAACACCGGGGAGCTGTTTTTT. Its protein is CASSPNLMGLANTGELFF. Full variable domain (remainder filled in from reference TRBV11-1 and TRBJ2-2): EAEVAQSPRYKITEKSQAVAFWCDPISGHATLYWYRQILGQGPELLVQFQDESVVDDSQLPKDRFSAERLKGVDSTLKIQPAELGDSAMYLCASSPNLMGLANTGELFFGEGSRLTVL.

The rearrangement links TRBV10-3 to TRBJ2-6; the D is unclear. This CDR3 has 13 residues. With 3 bases removed from V and 4 bases from J, the gap between germline ends came to 4 bases. Germline CDR1 is ENHRY and CDR2 is SYGVKD. CDR3 DNA sequence: TGTGCCATCAGTGAACCCGGGGCCAACGTCCTGACTTTC. Translation gives CAISEPGANVLTF.